This T cell receptor beta chain was obtained from a study of control samples from healthy donors and cancer patients. Produced via immunoSEQ multiplex PCR; TCRdb's table is partial and in-frame only. The data contain approximately 58,000 clones, 80% to 90% of them singletons. The CDR3 contains 13 residues. V was clipped by 3 bases and J by 1 base, with 7 bases between them. Looked up from germline, CDR1 is GTSNPN and CDR2 is SVGIG (reference sequence). The chain joins TRBV30 to TRBJ1-5; TRBD1 might be the D (5 bases). Sequencing input: PBMCs. The receptor's source is a woman between 55 and 75 years old with lung cancer. The CDR3 DNA reads TGTGCCTGGAGCCGGGACAGCAATCAGCCCCAGCATTTT. Translating gives CAWSRDSNQPQHF.